This TCR beta chain was obtained from a study of blood T cell repertoires in COVID-19. Some clones are missing from TCRdb's copy, which holds only in-frame ones; the method was immunoSEQ multiplex PCR. The profile shows about 410,000 clones, 89% of them singletons. The CDR3 covers 15 residues. Germline values: CDR1 ENHRY, CDR2 SYGVKD. V lost 1 base, J lost 7 bases, and 7 bases stayed unmatched. This clonotype was obtained from a middle-aged woman with COVID-19, enrolled during active disease. J is TRBJ1-5 and V is TRBV10-3; 7 bases fit TRBD1. The sequencing input was peripheral blood. The CDR3 DNA sequence: TGTGCCATCAGTGAGTTTTCGACAGGGAACCAGCCCCAGCATTTT. This translates into CAISEFSTGNQPQHF.